This T cell receptor (beta chain) was sequenced during a study of Graves' ophthalmopathy and Graves' hyperthyroidism. Orbital computed tomography and thyroid ultrasound, along with TRAb, serum thyroxine and clinical symptoms, underpinned diagnosis. Amplification targeted the TCR beta CDR3 regions, with RNA transcripts as the source material. The first-round RT-PCR employed HTBI primers together with the Qiagen OneStep RT-PCR kit. A multiplex PCR was then performed as the second round. TCRdb re-called the multiplex PCR reads through MiXCR, storing one row per CDR3 protein. The sample shows about 1.1 million distinct CDR3 sequences, about two fifths of them seen only once. V lost 6 bases to trimming and J lost 6 bases, with 2 bases between them. CDR1 is DFQATT, CDR2 SNEGSKA, per germline (reference sequence). The length of the CDR3 is 9 residues.

The sample was peripheral blood or thyroid tissue (not recorded which). This TCR was recovered from an adult man with Graves' hyperthyroidism. The chain recombines TRBV20-1 with TRBJ2-2; D not certain. The DNA for the CDR3 is TGCAGTGCCGCCGGGGAGCTGTTTTTT. Its translation: CSAAGELFF.